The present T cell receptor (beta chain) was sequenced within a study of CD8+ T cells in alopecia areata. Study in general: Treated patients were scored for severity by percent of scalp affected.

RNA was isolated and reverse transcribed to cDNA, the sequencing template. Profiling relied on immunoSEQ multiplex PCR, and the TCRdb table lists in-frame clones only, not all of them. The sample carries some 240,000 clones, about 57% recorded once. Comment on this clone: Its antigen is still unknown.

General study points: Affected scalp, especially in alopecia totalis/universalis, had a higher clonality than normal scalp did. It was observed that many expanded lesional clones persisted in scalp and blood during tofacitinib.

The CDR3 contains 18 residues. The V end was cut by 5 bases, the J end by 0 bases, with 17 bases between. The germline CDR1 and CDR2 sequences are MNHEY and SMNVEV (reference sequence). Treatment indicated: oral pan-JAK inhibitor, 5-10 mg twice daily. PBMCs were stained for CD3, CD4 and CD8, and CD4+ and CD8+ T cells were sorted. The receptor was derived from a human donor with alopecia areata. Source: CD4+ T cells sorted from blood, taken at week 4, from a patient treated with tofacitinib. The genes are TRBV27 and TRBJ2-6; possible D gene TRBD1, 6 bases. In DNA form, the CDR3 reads TGTGCCAGCAGTCCCATAAGGGCAGGGGTCTCTGGGGCCAACGTCCTGACTTTC. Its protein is CASSPIRAGVSGANVLTF.